One TCR beta chain is described in this entry. No antigen is known for it. The data stem from a study of cytomegalovirus exposure and HLA in healthy donors. The study sampled nominally healthy donors, though unrecorded immune exposures were likely. The primer mix had 60 Vbeta and 13 Jbeta primers. TCRdb keeps only in-frame clones here, not all; method: immunoSEQ multiplex PCR. The sample records approximately 190,000 clones, roughly 84% being singletons. Findings of the study overall: Presence/absence analyses treated sequencing depth as roughly uniform across donors. Investigators reported approximately 150 TCR beta chains as tied to cytomegalovirus.

This CDR3 spans 19 amino acids. V trimming: 0 bases; J trimming: 7 bases; junction bases outside the gene matches: 17. From germline, CDR1 is ENHRY and CDR2 SYGVKD. The source material was PBMCs. This receptor was obtained from a boy younger than 18 in good health and CMV-seronegative. The chain is built from TRBV10-3 and TRBJ2-1; TRBD1 aligns across 8 bases. CDR3 loop: CAISESGGQGSESGNEQFF. The CDR3 bases are TGTGCCATCAGTGAGTCGGGAGGACAGGGCTCAGAAAGTGGGAATGAGCAGTTCTTC.